This section outlines one TCR beta chain sequence together with its context. The data are from a study of control samples from healthy donors and cancer patients. The CDR3 sequence is 14 residues long. CDR1 and CDR2 from the germline V gene are LGHNT and FRNRAP. V was shortened by 2 bases and J by 6 bases, with 11 bases between the two germline ends. Measured with immunoSEQ multiplex PCR; TCRdb has only the in-frame clones, and not every one. Among tens of thousands of clones listed, roughly 83% were seen once. The clonotype originates from a man in his 70s with lung cancer. Sequenced input: PBMCs. The chain employs TRBV12-5 and TRBJ2-4; tentatively, D is TRBD1 (5 bases). The CDR3 sequence: CASGLSGQGNIQYF. The CDR3 coding sequence is TGTGCTAGTGGTTTGTCCGGGCAGGGAAACATTCAGTACTTC.